These 32 T cell receptor beta chains were sequenced from one sample in a study of T cells expressing NK-cell markers. TCRdb reanalyzed the 5' RACE reads, giving one entry per CDR3 protein sequence and no DNA. The sample's table shows some 120,000 distinct CDR3 sequences. The sample taken for sequencing was blood T cells: a sorted CD56 or NKG2C T cell subset, CD4+ or CD8+ T cells, or bulk PBMC T cells (not recorded which). Receptors were obtained from a woman between 18 and 70 years old in good health.

The V call is TRBV12-3 or TRBV12-4, the J call TRBJ2-5; TCRdb outputs TRBD1, but without DNA this stays unchecked. There are 12 residues in the CDR3. This chain's CDR3 is CASSSDRETQYF.

This chain uses TRBV12-3 or TRBV12-4 with TRBJ2-1; there is no DNA to check the TCRdb D call of TRBD1. The CDR3 is 12 residues long. The CDR3 here is CASIQQGGDLFF.

The rearrangement links TRBV7-2 to TRBJ2-1. The CDR3 totals 16 residues. From germline, CDR1 is SGHTA and CDR2 FQGNSA. CDR3 protein: CASSPHWEPGYNEQFF.

The chain carries TRBV7-6 and TRBJ2-1; the D call from TCRdb, TRBD2, cannot be confirmed without DNA. Per germline, CDR1 SGHVS and CDR2 FNYEAQ. This CDR3 is built from 16 residues. CDR3 residues: CASSLLGLAGSNEQFF. The whole variable domain, remainder taken from reference TRBV7-6 and TRBJ2-1, is GAGVSQSPRYKVTKRGQDVALRCDPISGHVSLYWYRQALGQGPEFLTYFNYEAQQDKSGLPNDRFSAERPEGSISTLTIQRTEQRDSAMYRCASSLLGLAGSNEQFFGPGTRLTVL.

This clonotype is labeled medium-sized based on frequency. V is TRBV4-1 and J is TRBJ2-1; TCRdb reports TRBD1, a call that lacks DNA to check it against. This CDR3 has 17 amino acids. Germline CDR1 MGHRA, CDR2 YSYEKL. CDR3 amino acids: CASSQEGASGAYNEQFF.

J is TRBJ2-1 and V is TRBV4-3; TCRdb lists TRBD2, though no DNA is available to test this call. There are 17 residues in the CDR3. Germline V gene data show CDR1 as LGHNA and CDR2 as YSLEER. The chain's CDR3 is CASSQDSLAATYNEQFF.

The genes are TRBV15 and TRBJ2-1. The CDR3 extends over 14 amino acids. Germline V CDR1 and CDR2: LNHNV, YYDKDF (reference sequence). This CDR3 reads CATSETSSYNEQFF.

The V call is TRBV5-5, the J call TRBJ1-1; the D gene TCRdb calls, TRBD1, cannot be checked with no DNA. The CDR3 covers 13 residues. Germline values: CDR1 SGHKS, CDR2 YYEKEE (reference sequence). CDR3 sequence: CASSEGTGVEAFF. The whole variable domain, remainder taken from reference TRBV5-5 and TRBJ1-1, is DAGVTQSPTHLIKTRGQQVTLRCSPISGHKSVSWYQQVLGQGPQFIFQYYEKEERGRGNFPDRFSARQFPNYSSELNVNALLLGDSALYLCASSEGTGVEAFFGQGTRLTVV.

The chain carries TRBV20-1 and TRBJ2-1; TCRdb's assignment of TRBD2 cannot be checked, as there is no DNA. CDR1 DFQATT and CDR2 SNEGSKA come from the germline V gene (reference sequence). This CDR3 is 15 amino acids long. The CDR3 sequence: CSAITTTTDYNEQFF.

The J gene is TRBJ1-4, the V gene TRBV4-3; TCRdb gives TRBD1 as the D gene, but with no DNA this cannot be confirmed. This CDR3 is 16 amino acids long. Germline CDR1 is LGHNA and CDR2 is YSLEER. The CDR3 sequence: CASSQDPFATNEKLFF.

This clonotype is deemed medium-sized by its frequency. V usage is TRBV3-1 and J usage is TRBJ2-1; TCRdb's D call, TRBD2, is unchecked because there is no DNA. Germline loops: CDR1 LGHDT, CDR2 YNNKEL (reference sequence). The CDR3 sequence is 11 residues long. The CDR3 is CASSDLAEQFF.

This chain uses TRBV4-1 with TRBJ1-3; lacking DNA, the TRBD1 call made by TCRdb goes unchecked. The germline V gene has CDR1 MGHRA and CDR2 YSYEKL. The CDR3 sequence is 16 residues long. Here the CDR3 reads CASSQVRGGPGNTIYF.

The chain has TRBV4-3 and TRBJ1-2; with no DNA, the TCRdb D assignment of TRBD1 cannot be verified. CDR3 length: 17 residues. Germline V CDR1 and CDR2: LGHNA, YSLEER. The CDR3 spells CASSQDRGEGYPYGYTF.

The J gene is TRBJ2-5, the V gene TRBV20-1. The CDR3 runs to 11 residues. CDR1 DFQATT and CDR2 SNEGSKA come from the germline V gene (reference sequence). The chain's CDR3 is CSARDLRPQYF.

The chain links TRBV5-4 to TRBJ2-3. The CDR3 totals 14 residues. Germline V lookup: CDR1 SGHNT, CDR2 YYREEE (reference sequence). The CDR3 sequence: CASSLVLDTDTQYF.

The chain combines TRBV6-2 or TRBV6-3 with TRBJ2-1. The CDR3 sequence is 12 residues long. Germline V gene data show CDR1 as MNHEY and CDR2 as SVGEGT. CDR3 residues: CATGDSYNEQFF.

The chain is built from TRBV4-3 and TRBJ2-2; the D call of TRBD1 rests on TCRdb alone, since no DNA is present to check it. The germline V gene encodes CDR1 LGHNA and CDR2 YSLEER. The length of the CDR3 is 15 residues. The CDR3 loop is CASSLLWQGSGELFF.

The chain combines TRBV9 with TRBJ2-1; TCRdb reports TRBD1, a call that lacks DNA to check it against. CDR3 length: 13 amino acids. In germline, CDR1 is SGDLS, CDR2 YYNGEE. CDR3 residues: CASSVVPSREQFF.

V usage is TRBV7-9 and J usage is TRBJ2-7; TCRdb names TRBD2, which stays unverified in the absence of DNA. The CDR3 is made up of 15 amino acids. Germline CDR1 and CDR2: SEHNR and FQNEAQ (reference sequence). The CDR3 protein is CASSSASGTSYEQYF.

The rearrangement links TRBV7-6 to TRBJ1-6; TCRdb picks TRBD1, but there is no DNA to check that call. This CDR3 is 15 amino acids long. The germline V gene encodes CDR1 SGHVS and CDR2 FNYEAQ. The CDR3 is CASSSRQGPYPPLHF.

V is TRBV29-1 and J is TRBJ2-1; TCRdb picks TRBD2, but there is no DNA to check that call. Per the germline V gene, CDR1 is SQVTM and CDR2 is ANQGSEA. CDR3 length equals 16 residues. The CDR3 spells CSVEGSPHDTYNEQFF.

The J gene is TRBJ1-1, the V gene TRBV27. CDR1 is MNHEY, CDR2 SMNVEV, per germline (reference sequence). The CDR3 sequence is 14 residues long. CDR3: CASSLAGTNTEAFF.

The chain carries TRBV4-2 and TRBJ1-2. Germline V CDR1 and CDR2: LGHNA, YNFKEQ. The CDR3 consists of 15 residues. Here the CDR3 reads CASSQDLSSLYGYTF.

The V and J genes are TRBV20-1 and TRBJ2-1; with no DNA, the TCRdb D assignment of TRBD1 cannot be verified. The length of the CDR3 is 11 residues. Germline lookup yields CDR1 DFQATT and CDR2 SNEGSKA (reference sequence). The chain's CDR3 is CSAPHSSEQFF.

The chain has TRBV12-3 or TRBV12-4 and TRBJ2-3; TCRdb indicates TRBD1, and absent DNA this call remains unverified. The CDR3 runs 15 residues. The CDR3 spells CASRSSGGAIYTQYF.

The chain's CDR3 is CASSEQLAGGITDTQYF. The chain couples TRBV28 to TRBJ2-3; TCRdb designates TRBD2, a call that cannot be tested without DNA. This CDR3 spans 17 amino acids. Germline CDR1 reads MDHEN; CDR2 reads SYDVKM.

The V call is TRBV28, the J call TRBJ2-7; there is no DNA to check the TCRdb D call of TRBD1. From germline, CDR1 is MDHEN and CDR2 SYDVKM. The CDR3 loop spans 12 amino acids. CDR3 amino acids: CAVAGEVYEQYF.

The chain has TRBV5-1 and TRBJ2-3; TCRdb's assignment of TRBD1 cannot be checked, as there is no DNA. The CDR3 sequence is 15 residues long. Germline CDR1 reads SGHRS; CDR2 reads YFSETQ. The chain's CDR3 is CASSAMGVSTDTQYF.

The J gene is TRBJ1-1, the V gene TRBV5-4; with no DNA, the TCRdb D assignment of TRBD1 cannot be verified. The CDR3 totals 15 residues. Germline V gene sequence: CDR1 SGHNT, CDR2 YYREEE (reference sequence). The CDR3 sequence is CACKRQGAPSTEAFF. Full variable domain (outside the CDR3, taken from reference TRBV5-4 and TRBJ1-1): ETGVTQSPTHLIKTRGQQVTLRCSSQSGHNTVSWYQQALGQGPQFIFQYYREEENGRGNFPPRFSGLQFPNYSSELNVNALELDDSALYLCACKRQGAPSTEAFFGQGTRLTVV.

The chain carries TRBV5-1 and TRBJ2-1. The CDR3 is 12 residues long. Germline CDR1 SGHRS, CDR2 YFSETQ. CDR3: CASSLVWYEQFF. Combining the CDR3 with reference TRBV5-1 and TRBJ2-1 gives the whole variable domain KAGVTQTPRYLIKTRGQQVTLSCSPISGHRSVSWYQQTPGQGLQFLFEYFSETQRNKGNFPGRFSGRQFSNSRSEMNVSTLELGDSALYLCASSLVWYEQFFGPGTRLTVL.

The chain uses TRBV6-2 or TRBV6-3 and TRBJ2-2; TCRdb selects TRBD2, and the lack of DNA leaves this call unchecked. The CDR3 loop spans 18 amino acids. From germline, CDR1 is MNHEY and CDR2 SVGEGT. The CDR3 here is CASSYLETSWEIFGELFF.

V and J are TRBV10-2 and TRBJ2-7; no DNA is available, so the TRBD2 call from TCRdb remains unchecked. The CDR3 sequence is 14 residues long. Germline CDR1 and CDR2: WSHSY and SAAADI. CDR3: CASSESGGSYEQYF.